Given below is one T cell receptor beta chain in context. The sample comes from a study of blood T cell repertoires in COVID-19. Study-level information: COVID-19 samples collected from the United States, Italy and Spain covered acute and convalescent phases.

Per the original methods: Estimation of nucleated cell counts was performed using reference gene primer amplification. Sequenced by immunoSEQ multiplex PCR; TCRdb stores in-frame clones only, minus some. The V and J calls and clone size were taken over from that table, and D and trimming were inferred from the DNA. The sample has roughly 150,000 clones, 80% to 90% seen once. After removal of 4 bases from V and 3 bases from J, the junction contained 2 bases not matched to a gene. The CDR3 length is 15 residues. CDR1 is SGDLS, CDR2 YYNGEE, per germline. The sequenced sample was peripheral blood. The sequence derives from a woman aged 70-85 years who had recovered from COVID-19. This rearrangement joins TRBV9 to TRBJ2-2; 11 positions agree with TRBD1. The CDR3 nucleotides read TGTGCCAGCAGCCCGGGACAGGGGGACACCGGGGAGCTGTTTTTT. It codes for CASSPGQGDTGELFF.